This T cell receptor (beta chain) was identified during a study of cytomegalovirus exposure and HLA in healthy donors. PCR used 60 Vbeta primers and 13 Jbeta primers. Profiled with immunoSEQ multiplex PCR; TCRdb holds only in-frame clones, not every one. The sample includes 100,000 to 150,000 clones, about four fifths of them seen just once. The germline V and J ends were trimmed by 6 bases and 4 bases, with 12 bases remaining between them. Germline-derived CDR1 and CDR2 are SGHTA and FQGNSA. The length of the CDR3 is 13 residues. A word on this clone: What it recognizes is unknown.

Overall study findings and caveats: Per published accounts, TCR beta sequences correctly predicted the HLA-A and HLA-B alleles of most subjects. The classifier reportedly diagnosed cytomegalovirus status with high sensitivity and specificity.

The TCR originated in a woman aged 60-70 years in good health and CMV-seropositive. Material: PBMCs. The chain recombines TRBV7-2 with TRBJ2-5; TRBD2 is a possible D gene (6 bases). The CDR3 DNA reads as TGTGCCAGCAGGCGGGACCCGACAGAGACCCAGTACTTC. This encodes CASRRDPTETQYF.